This T cell receptor beta chain was identified during a study of Ad26.COV2.S vaccination and SARS-CoV-2 variants. At the level of the study: Donor was one of the participants in the Ad26.COV2.S arm of the COV1001 trial. Intramuscular Ad26.COV2.S at 5x10^10 or 1x10^11 viral particles.

This clone has a single count. J lost 15 bases, V lost 0 bases, and 7 bases had no gene match. CDR3 size: 14 residues. In germline, CDR1 is SGHNT, CDR2 YENEEA. Generated by immunoSEQ multiplex PCR, the TCRdb table keeps only in-frame clones and is missing some. The sample lists about 380,000 clones; 83% were seen once. As to treatment: roughly 19 received Ad26.COV2.S at low or high dose, single or two shots; about five received placebo; per-sample allocation not given. Samples came from day 63 after the first vaccine or placebo injection. The chain is built from TRBV11-3 and TRBJ2-1; 11 bases line up with TRBD2. This sequence was found in a person aged 18 to 65 who received the Ad26.COV2.S COVID-19 vaccine or a placebo. The sample here was peripheral blood, taken in a trial of Ad26.COV2.S vaccine versus placebo. The CDR3, as DNA: TGTGCCAGCAGCTTAGAAGATAGCGGGAGGGCCCGGTTCTTC. It specifies CASSLEDSGRARFF.